The TCR beta chain described here comes from a study of blood T cell repertoires in COVID-19. At the level of the study: PBMCs, B-cell-depleted T cells, or T cells provided the cDNA or gDNA that made up the material.

Per the authors' pipeline: Cell counts per sample came from amplifying reference gene primers. The assay was immunoSEQ multiplex PCR, and TCRdb's table has in-frame clones only and misses some. The V and J calls and clone size were taken over from that table, and D and trimming were inferred from the DNA. The profile shows 150,000 to 200,000 clones, about 88% of them singletons. Trimming left V 6 bases short and J 8 bases short, with 17 bases between. The CDR3 totals 13 residues. CDR1 and CDR2 from the germline V gene are ENHRY and SYGVKD. The material sequenced was peripheral blood. The genes are TRBV10-3 and TRBJ2-7, with TRBD1 as a possible D gene (6 bases). The clonotype comes from a man younger than 30 with acute or convalescent COVID-19. The CDR3 spells CAISENLDSQQYV. As DNA, the CDR3 is TGTGCCATCAGCGAAAACCTGGACAGCCAGCAGTACGTC.